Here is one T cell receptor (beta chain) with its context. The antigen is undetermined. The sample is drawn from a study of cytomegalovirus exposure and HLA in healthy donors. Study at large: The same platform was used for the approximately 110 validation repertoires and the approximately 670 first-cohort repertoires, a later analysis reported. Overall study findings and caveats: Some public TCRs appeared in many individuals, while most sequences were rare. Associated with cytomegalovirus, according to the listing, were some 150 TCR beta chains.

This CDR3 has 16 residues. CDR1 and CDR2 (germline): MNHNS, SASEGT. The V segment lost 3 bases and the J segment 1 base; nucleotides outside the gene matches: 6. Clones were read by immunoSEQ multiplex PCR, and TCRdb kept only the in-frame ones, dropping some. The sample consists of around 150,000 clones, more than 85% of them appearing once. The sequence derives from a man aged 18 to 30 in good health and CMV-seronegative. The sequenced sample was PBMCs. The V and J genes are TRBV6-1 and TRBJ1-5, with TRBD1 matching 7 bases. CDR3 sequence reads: CASSEYYRGSNQPQHF. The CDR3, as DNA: TGTGCCAGCAGTGAGTATTACAGGGGCAGCAATCAGCCCCAGCATTTT.